This is a list of T cell receptor beta chains from one sample in a study of blood T cell repertoires in COVID-19. Using immunoSEQ multiplex PCR, the repertoire was profiled, and TCRdb retains in-frame clones only, with some absent. Counted here are roughly 250,000 clones, around four fifths occurring once; the ten biggest clones make up approximately 4%. Sequenced material: peripheral blood. The origin of the receptors is a woman aged 40 to 55 with active or convalescent COVID-19. Both conserved end residues are part of each CDR3. The D gene is left open where the match is weak. A row's size may be missing; if present it is once, few, many or a size class.

- | TRBD1 | TRBJ1-2 | TRBV5-5 | TGTGCCAGCAGCCCGGGACAGGGTAACTATGGCTACACCTTC | CASSPGQGNYGYTF
- | TRBD1 | TRBJ1-2 | TRBV28 | TGTGCCAGCAGTCCACGACAGGGGTTGGCTAACTATGGCTACACCTTC | CASSPRQGLANYGYTF
few | TRBD2 | TRBJ2-2 | TRBV7-9 | TGTGCCAGCAGCCTTAGCGGGCGGGGAGGCACCGGGGAGCTGTTTTTT | CASSLSGRGGTGELFF
- | TRBD1 | TRBJ1-3 | TRBV29-1 | TGCAGCGTTGGGTCAGGGGGAATCTCTGGAAACACCATATATTTT | CSVGSGGISGNTIYF
- | TRBD1 | TRBJ1-5 | TRBV28 | TGTGCCAGCAAACAGGGGTCGAATCAGCCCCAGCATTTT | CASKQGSNQPQHF
- | - | TRBJ1-4 | TRBV20-1 | TGCAGTGCCCGAGGCGGTGAAAAACTGTTTTTT | CSARGGEKLFF
- | - | TRBJ1-1 | TRBV3-1/TRBV3-2 | TGTGCCAGCTCAGATCTGGCGGCTGAAGCTTTCTTT | CASSDLAAEAFF
- | - | TRBJ1-2 | TRBV6-1 | TGTGCCAGCAGTGAGGATGGGAGGGGTGAGGTTGTTGGCTATGGCTACACCTTC | CASSEDGRGEVVGYGYTF
- | - | TRBJ1-3 | TRBV6-5 | TGTGCCAGCAGCCACACAGGGACAGGAAACACCATATATTTT | CASSHTGTGNTIYF
- | - | TRBJ1-2 | TRBV12-3/TRBV12-4 | TGTGCCAGCTCCTATGGGGGGAACTATGGCTACACCTTC | CASSYGGNYGYTF
- | - | TRBJ1-6 | TRBV20-1 | TGCAGTGCTAGTGGGGGCGGGGGCGCCGGAAATTCACCCCTCCACTTT | CSASGGGGAGNSPLHF
- | TRBD2 | TRBJ2-3 | TRBV4-1 | TGCGCCAGCAGCCGAGACCCCGGGGCTAGCGGAGTGTCAGATACGCAGTATTTT | CASSRDPGASGVSDTQYF
- | - | TRBJ2-3 | TRBV7-2 | TGTGCCAGCAGCCCGGACAACGGGGGACTCTCTAGCACAGATACGCAGTATTTT | CASSPDNGGLSSTDTQYF
- | TRBD2 | TRBJ2-1 | TRBV9 | TGTGCCAGCAGCGTAGCGACTAGCGGGGGCGATGAGCAGTTCTTC | CASSVATSGGDEQFF
once | - | TRBJ2-2 | TRBV11-2 | TGTGCCAGCAGCACCTCGACAGGATCGAACACCGGGGAGCTGTTTTTT | CASSTSTGSNTGELFF
- | - | TRBJ1-4 | TRBV9 | TGTGCCAGCAGCGTGAGAGGAGGTTGGGCAGCTAATGAAAAACTGTTTTTT | CASSVRGGWAANEKLFF
once | TRBD1 | TRBJ1-1 | TRBV6-5 | TGTGCCAGCAGCGACAGGGGGGTGACTGAAGCTTTCTTT | CASSDRGVTEAFF
- | TRBD1 | TRBJ1-1 | TRBV5-1 | TGCGCCAGCAGCTTAACCCCGGGACAGGGGCGTGAAGCTTTCTTT | CASSLTPGQGREAFF
- | - | TRBJ1-2 | TRBV6-1 | TGTGCCAGCAGTGAAACCCGGACACGATTTGGCTACACCTTC | CASSETRTRFGYTF
once | - | TRBJ2-1 | TRBV7-6 | TGTGCCAGCAGCCCCCGGCGGGGTGGCAATGAGCAGTTCTTC | CASSPRRGGNEQFF
- | - | TRBJ2-7 | TRBV28 | TGTGCCAGCAGTTCGTCTCCAGGACTGATCGGCCACGAGCAGTACTTC | CASSSSPGLIGHEQYF
- | - | TRBJ1-2 | TRBV4-1 | TGCGCCAGCAGCGACACCTCTTCCACTAGCTATGGCTACACCTTC | CASSDTSSTSYGYTF
- | TRBD1 | TRBJ1-6 | TRBV2 | TGTGCCAGCAGTGGGCGGGACAGGGAAACGGTTTCACCCCTCCACTTT | CASSGRDRETVSPLHF
- | TRBD1 | TRBJ1-6 | TRBV14 | TGTGCCAGCAGCCGCCCCGGGACAGGGAATTCACCCCTCCACTTT | CASSRPGTGNSPLHF
- | - | TRBJ1-1 | TRBV5-6 | TGTGCCAGCAGCTTGGCCGTTATTCGTGAAGCTTTCTTT | CASSLAVIREAFF
- | - | TRBJ2-3 | TRBV15 | TGTGCCACCGGGCCCCGGAACGTAGATACGCAGTATTTT | CATGPRNVDTQYF
- | - | TRBJ1-1 | TRBV19 | TGTGCCAGTAGTACGCCAGGGATGAACACTGAAGCTTTCTTT | CASSTPGMNTEAFF
- | TRBD1 | TRBJ1-2 | TRBV30 | TGTGCCTGGAGGATAACCGGGACAGGGATCCGCGGCTACACCTTC | CAWRITGTGIRGYTF
- | - | TRBJ1-6 | TRBV4-2 | TGTGCCAGCAGCCAAGAGCCGTCGGGACACTATTCACCCCTCCACTTT | CASSQEPSGHYSPLHF
- | TRBD1 | TRBJ2-5 | TRBV5-1 | TGCGCCAGCAGCTTAGACAGGGGAAGGGAGACCCAGTACTTC | CASSLDRGRETQYF
- | - | TRBJ1-1 | TRBV29-1 | TGCAGCGTTGGCAGGATGAACACTGAAGCTTTCTTT | CSVGRMNTEAFF
- | - | TRBJ1-3 | TRBV9 | TGTGCCAGCAGCGGCCCAGGTAACACCATATATTTT | CASSGPGNTIYF
- | - | TRBJ1-2 | TRBV9 | TGTGCCAGCAGCCCAGGACAGCTCTATGGCTACACCTTC | CASSPGQLYGYTF
- | TRBD1 | TRBJ1-2 | TRBV27 | TGTGCCAGCAGTTTAAAGGGACAGGGATTAAGGGCTATTGGCTACACCTTC | CASSLKGQGLRAIGYTF
many | - | TRBJ1-2 | TRBV5-6 | TGTGCCAGCAGCTTGGTGGGCAGGGTAAATGGCTACACCTTC | CASSLVGRVNGYTF